The entry that follows covers one TCR beta chain sequence. Its antigen is not identified. These data are taken from a study of shared clonotypes between healthy human individuals. Study observations and caveats: Sampling covered blood only; tissue repertoires likely differ.

The CDR3 covers 15 residues. Germline CDR1 and CDR2: SGDLS and YYNGEE. The V and J ends lost 3 bases and 7 bases respectively, with 16 bases between them. Execution of the assay was at deep level. Here immunoSEQ multiplex PCR was the method, and the copy in TCRdb shows in-frame clones only, minus some. The sample yields a few million clones, 90% to 95% seen once. The TCR comes from a young man in good health. Some clones in this sample may be carry-over from other donors' samples. The specimen sequenced was naive CD4+ T cells from PBMCs. The subset denotes: CD45RA+ positively selected. The chain carries TRBV9 and TRBJ1-4; D is perhaps TRBD1 (5 bases). The CDR3 sequence is CASSALSGWGEKLFF. CDR3 coding DNA: TGTGCCAGCAGCGCACTATCAGGGTGGGGTGAAAAACTGTTTTTT. Complete variable domain (other parts from reference TRBV9 and TRBJ1-4): DSGVTQTPKHLITATGQRVTLRCSPRSGDLSVYWYQQSLDQGLQFLIQYYNGEERAKGNILERFSAQQFPDLHSELNLSSLELGDSALYFCASSALSGWGEKLFFGSGTQLSVL.